The text below deals with one TCR beta chain. Its antigen is as yet unknown. The data originate from a study of cytomegalovirus exposure and HLA in healthy donors. This cohort consisted of healthy bone marrow donors. In germline, CDR1 is LNHDA, CDR2 SQIVND (reference sequence). CDR3 length: 15 amino acids. The J segment lost 1 base and the V segment lost 7 bases, leaving 6 bases of the junction unmatched. Whole-study findings and limits: With later analysis, a missense DCLRE1C variant became linked to TCR beta V- and J-gene trimming.

The study ran its PCR with 60 Vbeta and 13 Jbeta primers. In the authors' methods: A follow-up analysis tallied 70 million to 80 million unique TCR beta chains, approximately 11 million shared. Profiling relied on immunoSEQ multiplex PCR, and the TCRdb table lists in-frame clones only, not all of them. The V and J calls and clone size are taken from that table; D and trimming were inferred from the DNA. Altogether approximately 160,000 clones are present, more than 60% being singletons, with the ten largest covering around 1.5%. Sequences were obtained from PBMCs. The source of this sequence is a woman younger than 45 in good health and CMV-seropositive. This chain joins TRBV19 and TRBJ2-2; 7 bases agree with TRBD2. The CDR3 is CASTDWGGNTGELFF. DNA for the CDR3: TGTGCCAGTACCGATTGGGGGGGGAACACCGGGGAGCTGTTTTTT.